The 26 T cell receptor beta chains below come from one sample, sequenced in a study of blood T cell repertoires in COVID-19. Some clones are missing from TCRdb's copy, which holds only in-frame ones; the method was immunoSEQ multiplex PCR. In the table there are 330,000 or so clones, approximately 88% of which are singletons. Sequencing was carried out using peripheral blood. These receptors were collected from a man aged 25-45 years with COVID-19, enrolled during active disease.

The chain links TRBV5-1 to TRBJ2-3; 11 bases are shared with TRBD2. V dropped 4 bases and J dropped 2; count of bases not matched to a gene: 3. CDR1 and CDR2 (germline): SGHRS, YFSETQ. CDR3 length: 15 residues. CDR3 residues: CASSTGLADTDTQYF. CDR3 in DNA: TGCGCCAGCAGCACGGGACTAGCGGACACAGATACGCAGTATTTT.

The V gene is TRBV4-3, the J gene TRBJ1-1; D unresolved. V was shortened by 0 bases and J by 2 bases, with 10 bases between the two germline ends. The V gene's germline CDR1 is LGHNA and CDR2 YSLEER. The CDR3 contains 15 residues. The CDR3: CASSQDYGSNTEAFF. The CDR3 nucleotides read TGCGCCAGCAGCCAAGATTACGGGTCTAACACTGAAGCTTTCTTT.

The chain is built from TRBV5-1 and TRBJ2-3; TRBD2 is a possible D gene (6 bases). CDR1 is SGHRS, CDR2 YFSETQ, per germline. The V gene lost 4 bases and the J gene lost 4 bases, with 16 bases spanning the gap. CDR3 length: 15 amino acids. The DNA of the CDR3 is TGCGCCAGCAGCGCGGCGCGACTAGTTGCAGATACGCAGTATTTT. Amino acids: CASSAARLVADTQYF.

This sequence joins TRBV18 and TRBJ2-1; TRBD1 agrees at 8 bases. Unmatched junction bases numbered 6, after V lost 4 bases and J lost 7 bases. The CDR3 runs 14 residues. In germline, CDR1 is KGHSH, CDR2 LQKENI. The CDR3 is CASSLNQGANEQFF. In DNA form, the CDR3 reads TGTGCCAGCTCACTCAATCAGGGGGCAAATGAGCAGTTCTTC.

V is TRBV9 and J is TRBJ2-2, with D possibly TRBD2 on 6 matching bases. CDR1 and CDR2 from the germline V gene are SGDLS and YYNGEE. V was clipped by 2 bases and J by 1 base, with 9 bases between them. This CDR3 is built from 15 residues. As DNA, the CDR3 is TGTGCCAGCAGCGTTTCCGGGGGGAACACCGGGGAGCTGTTTTTT. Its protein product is CASSVSGGNTGELFF. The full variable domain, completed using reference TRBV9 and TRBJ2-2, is DSGVTQTPKHLITATGQRVTLRCSPRSGDLSVYWYQQSLDQGLQFLIQYYNGEERAKGNILERFSAQQFPDLHSELNLSSLELGDSALYFCASSVSGGNTGELFFGEGSRLTVL.

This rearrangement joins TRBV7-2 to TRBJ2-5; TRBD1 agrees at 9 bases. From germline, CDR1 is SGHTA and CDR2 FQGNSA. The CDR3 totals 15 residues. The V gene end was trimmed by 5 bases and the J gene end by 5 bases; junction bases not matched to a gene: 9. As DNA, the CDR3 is TGTGCCAGCAGCCGGGGACAGGGTATTTTCGAGACCCAGTACTTC. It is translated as CASSRGQGIFETQYF.

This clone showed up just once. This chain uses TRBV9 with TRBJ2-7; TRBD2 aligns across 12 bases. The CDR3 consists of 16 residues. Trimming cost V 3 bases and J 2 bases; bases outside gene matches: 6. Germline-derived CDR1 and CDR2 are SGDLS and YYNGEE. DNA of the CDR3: TGTGCCAGCAGCGCAACTACTAGCGGGGGGCCCTACGAGCAGTACTTC. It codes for CASSATTSGGPYEQYF.

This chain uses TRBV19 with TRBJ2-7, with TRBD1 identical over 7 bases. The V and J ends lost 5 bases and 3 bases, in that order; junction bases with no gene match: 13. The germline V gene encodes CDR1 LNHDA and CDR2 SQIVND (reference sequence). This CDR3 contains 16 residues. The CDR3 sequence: CASSPRRGGDHYEQYF. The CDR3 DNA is TGTGCCAGTAGTCCCCGTAGAGGGGGCGATCACTACGAGCAGTACTTC.

CDR3 in DNA: TGTGCCAGCTCACCACGAGCGGGAGGGTCGACAGATACGCAGTATTTT. Translated, it gives CASSPRAGGSTDTQYF. The gene calls are TRBV18 and TRBJ2-3, with TRBD2 identical over 10 bases. Germline V lookup: CDR1 KGHSH, CDR2 LQKENI. CDR3 size: 16 residues. V was pared by 1 base and J by 3 bases, with 4 bases of the junction left unmatched.

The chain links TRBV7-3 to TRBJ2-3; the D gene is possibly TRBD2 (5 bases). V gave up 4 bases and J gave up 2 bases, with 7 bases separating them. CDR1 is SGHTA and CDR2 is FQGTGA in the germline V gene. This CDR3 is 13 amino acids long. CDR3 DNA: TGTGCCAGCAGCTCGAGGGTCACAGATACGCAGTATTTT. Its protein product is CASSSRVTDTQYF.

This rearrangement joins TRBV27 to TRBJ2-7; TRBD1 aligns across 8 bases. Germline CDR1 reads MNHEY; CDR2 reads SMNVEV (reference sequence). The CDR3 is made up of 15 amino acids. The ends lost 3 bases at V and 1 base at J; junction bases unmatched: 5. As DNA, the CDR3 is TGTGCCAGCAGTTTCAGGGGGCGAAATTCCTACGAGCAGTACTTC. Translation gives CASSFRGRNSYEQYF.

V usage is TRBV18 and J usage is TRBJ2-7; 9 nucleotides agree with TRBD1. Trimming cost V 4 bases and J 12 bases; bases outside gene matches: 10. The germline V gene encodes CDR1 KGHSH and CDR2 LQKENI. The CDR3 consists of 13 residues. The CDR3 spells CASSHDRTGGSYF. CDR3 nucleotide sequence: TGTGCCAGCTCACACGATCGAACAGGGGGCTCGTACTTC.

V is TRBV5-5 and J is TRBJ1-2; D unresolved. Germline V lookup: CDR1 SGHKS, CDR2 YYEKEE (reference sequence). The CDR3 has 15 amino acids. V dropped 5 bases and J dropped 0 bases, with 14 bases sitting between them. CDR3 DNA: TGTGCCAGCAGTTACGGACGGGAAGCTAACTATGGCTACACCTTC. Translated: CASSYGREANYGYTF.

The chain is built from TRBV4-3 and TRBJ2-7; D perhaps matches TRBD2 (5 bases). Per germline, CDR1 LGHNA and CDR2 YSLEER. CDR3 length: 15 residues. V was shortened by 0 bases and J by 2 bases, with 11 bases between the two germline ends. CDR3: CASSQERRSTYEQYF. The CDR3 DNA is TGCGCCAGCAGCCAAGAAAGGAGGTCTACCTACGAGCAGTACTTC.

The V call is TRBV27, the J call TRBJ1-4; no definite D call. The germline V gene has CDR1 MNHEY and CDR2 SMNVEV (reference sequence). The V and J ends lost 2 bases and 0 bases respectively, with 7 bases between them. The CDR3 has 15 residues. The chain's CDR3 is CASSLTTATNEKLFF. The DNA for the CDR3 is TGTGCCAGCAGTTTAACCACAGCAACTAATGAAAAACTGTTTTTT.

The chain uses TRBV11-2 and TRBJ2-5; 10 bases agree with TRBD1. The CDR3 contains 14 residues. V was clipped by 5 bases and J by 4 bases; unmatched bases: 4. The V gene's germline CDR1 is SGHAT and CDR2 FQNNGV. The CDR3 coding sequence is TGTGCCAGCAGCCCGGGACAGGGGTTAGAGACCCAGTACTTC. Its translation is CASSPGQGLETQYF.

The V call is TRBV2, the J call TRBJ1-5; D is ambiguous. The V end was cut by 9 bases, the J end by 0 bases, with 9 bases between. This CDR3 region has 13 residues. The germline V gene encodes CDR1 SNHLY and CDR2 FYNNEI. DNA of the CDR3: TGTGCCAGTAAAGAGTATAGCAATCAGCCCCAGCATTTT. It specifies CASKEYSNQPQHF.

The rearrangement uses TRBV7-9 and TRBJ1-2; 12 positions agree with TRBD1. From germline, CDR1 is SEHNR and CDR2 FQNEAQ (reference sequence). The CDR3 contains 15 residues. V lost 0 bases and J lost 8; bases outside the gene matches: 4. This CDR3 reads CASSLAGQGAWGYTF. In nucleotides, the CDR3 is TGTGCCAGCAGCTTAGCGGGACAGGGGGCTTGGGGCTACACCTTC.

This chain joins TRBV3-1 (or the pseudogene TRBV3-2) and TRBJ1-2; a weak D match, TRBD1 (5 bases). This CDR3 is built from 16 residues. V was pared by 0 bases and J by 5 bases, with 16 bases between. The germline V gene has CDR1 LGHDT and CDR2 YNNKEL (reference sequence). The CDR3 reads CASSQDWAGGGYGYTF. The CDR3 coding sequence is TGTGCCAGCAGCCAAGATTGGGCAGGCGGGGGGTATGGCTACACCTTC.

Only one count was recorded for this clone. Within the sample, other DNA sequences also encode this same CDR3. The CDR3 here is CASSSQGAGTGELFF. The CDR3 nucleotides are TGTGCCAGCAGCTCCCAGGGGGCCGGGACCGGGGAGCTGTTTTTT. V gene TRBV7-3 combines with J gene TRBJ2-2; 8 bases agree with TRBD1. The CDR3 is 15 residues long. Germline V gene sequence: CDR1 SGHTA, CDR2 FQGTGA. V shed 4 bases, J shed 5 bases, and the junction held 6 bases outside the gene matches.

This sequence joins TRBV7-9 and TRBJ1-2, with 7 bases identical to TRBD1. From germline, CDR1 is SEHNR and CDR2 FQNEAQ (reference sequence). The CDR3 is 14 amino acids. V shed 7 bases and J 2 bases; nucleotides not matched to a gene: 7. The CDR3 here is CASTLRGQNYGYTF. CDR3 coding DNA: TGTGCCAGCACCCTCCGGGGACAGAACTATGGCTACACCTTC.

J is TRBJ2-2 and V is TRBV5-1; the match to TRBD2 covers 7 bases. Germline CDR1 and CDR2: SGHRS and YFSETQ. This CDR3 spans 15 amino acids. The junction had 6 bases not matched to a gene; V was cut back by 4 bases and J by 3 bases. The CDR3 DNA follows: TGCGCCAGCAGCCTCGGGGGGACTCACACCGGGGAGCTGTTTTTT. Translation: CASSLGGTHTGELFF.

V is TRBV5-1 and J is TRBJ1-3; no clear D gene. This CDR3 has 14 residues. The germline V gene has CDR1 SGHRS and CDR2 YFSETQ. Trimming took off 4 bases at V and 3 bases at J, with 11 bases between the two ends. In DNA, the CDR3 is TGCGCCAGCAGCCCCTGGGCCGGTGGAAACACCATATATTTT. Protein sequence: CASSPWAGGNTIYF.

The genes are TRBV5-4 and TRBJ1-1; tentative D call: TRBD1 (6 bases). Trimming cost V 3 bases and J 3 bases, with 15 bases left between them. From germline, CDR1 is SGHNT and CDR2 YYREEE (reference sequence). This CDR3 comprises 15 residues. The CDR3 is CASSYLTGGDTEAFF. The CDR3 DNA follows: TGTGCCAGCAGCTATCTGACAGGTGGGGACACTGAAGCTTTCTTT.

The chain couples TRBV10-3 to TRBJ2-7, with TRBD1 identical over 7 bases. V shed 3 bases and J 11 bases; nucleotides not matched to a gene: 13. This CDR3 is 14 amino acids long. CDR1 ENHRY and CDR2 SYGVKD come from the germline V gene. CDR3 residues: CAISDFSAGGSKYF. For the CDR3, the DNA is TGTGCCATCAGTGATTTTTCGGCAGGGGGAAGTAAGTACTTC.

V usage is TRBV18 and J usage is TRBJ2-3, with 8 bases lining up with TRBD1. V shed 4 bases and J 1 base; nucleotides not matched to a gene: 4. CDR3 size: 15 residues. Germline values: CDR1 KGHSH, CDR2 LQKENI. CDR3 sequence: CASSQQGDGTDTQYF. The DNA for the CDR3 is TGTGCCAGCTCACAACAGGGGGACGGCACAGATACGCAGTATTTT.